The clone carrying this T cell receptor beta chain was detected many times. Its antigen is not identified. V was shortened by 6 bases and J by 5 bases, with 13 bases between the two germline ends. This CDR3 spans 14 amino acids. The germline CDR1 and CDR2 sequences are SNHLY and FYNNEI. Each CDR3 protein is one row after TCRdb ran MiXCR on the RACE reads. The sample lists more than 75,000 distinct CDR3 sequences; more than 8.5% were seen once. Described time point: patch test 2, 6 weeks after DPC sensitization. This sample's treatment: therapeutic diphenylcyclopropenone sensitization with weekly scalp DPC. This specimen belongs to a study of human T cells and chemical hapten exposure. Study-level points and caveats: TCRs whose frequency exceeded 1 in 1000 remained the same following DPC sensitization.

The rearrangement links TRBV2 to TRBJ2-2; either TRBD1 or TRBD2 may supply D (5 bases each). This clonotype was obtained from a woman in her twenties or thirties with alopecia areata. Some clones in this sample may be carry-over from other donors' samples. Sequencing was performed on whole blood, taken in connection with sensitization to the hapten diphenylcyclopropenone (DPC). The CDR3 nucleotides are TGTGCCAGCAGGCCGGGACCGACGACCGGGGAGCTGTTTTTT. Encoded protein: CASRPGPTTGELFF.